This note documents a single T cell receptor beta chain sequence. Antigen unknown. The sample is drawn from a study of shared clonotypes between healthy human individuals. Regarding the study as a whole: Despite large depth, rarefaction showed incomplete sorted-subset sequencing.

Per the germline V gene, CDR1 is MDHEN and CDR2 is SYDVKM. The CDR3 is 16 residues long. The V gene lost 1 base and the J gene lost 2 bases, with 14 bases spanning the gap. TCRdb's copy holds only in-frame clones and misses some; the assay was immunoSEQ multiplex PCR. The table records around 300,000 clones, roughly 84% of them present only once. The sequenced sample was memory CD8+ T cells sorted from blood. Documented subset: CD45RO+ cells pooled with CCR7-negative TemRA cells. The TCR was taken from a man between 18 and 35 years old in good health. V gene TRBV28 combines with J gene TRBJ1-2; no firm D call. This CDR3 reads CASSLLSQWKNYGYTF. The DNA of the CDR3 is TGTGCCAGCAGTTTATTATCCCAATGGAAAAACTATGGCTACACCTTC.